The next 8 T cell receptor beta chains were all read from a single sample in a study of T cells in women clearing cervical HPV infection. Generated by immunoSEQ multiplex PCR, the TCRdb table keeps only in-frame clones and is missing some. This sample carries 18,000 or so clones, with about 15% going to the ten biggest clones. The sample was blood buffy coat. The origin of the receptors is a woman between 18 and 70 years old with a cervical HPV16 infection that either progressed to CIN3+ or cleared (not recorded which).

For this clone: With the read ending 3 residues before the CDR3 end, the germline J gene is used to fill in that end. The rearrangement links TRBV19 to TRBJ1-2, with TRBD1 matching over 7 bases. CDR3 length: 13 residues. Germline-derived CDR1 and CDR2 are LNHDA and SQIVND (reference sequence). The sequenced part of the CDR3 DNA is TGTGCCAGTAGTATAGGACAGGGCCACATC. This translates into CASSIGQGHI. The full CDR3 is CASSIGQGHIYTF.

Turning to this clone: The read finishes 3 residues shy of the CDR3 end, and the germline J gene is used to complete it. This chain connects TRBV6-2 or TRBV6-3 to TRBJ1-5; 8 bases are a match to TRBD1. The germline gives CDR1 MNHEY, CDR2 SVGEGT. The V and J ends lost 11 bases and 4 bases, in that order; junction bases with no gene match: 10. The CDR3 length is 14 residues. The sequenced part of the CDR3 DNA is TGTGCCTTTCTCCCCAGGACAGGGAATCAGCCC. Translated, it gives CAFLPRTGNQP. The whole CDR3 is CAFLPRTGNQPQHF.

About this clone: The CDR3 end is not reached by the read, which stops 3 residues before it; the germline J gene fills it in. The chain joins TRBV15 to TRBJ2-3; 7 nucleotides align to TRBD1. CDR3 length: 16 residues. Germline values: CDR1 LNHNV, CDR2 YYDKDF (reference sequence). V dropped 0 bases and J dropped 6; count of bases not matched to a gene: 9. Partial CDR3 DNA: TGTGCCACCAGCAGAGAACAGGGGCGGCTTGGGGATACG. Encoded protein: CATSREQGRLGDT. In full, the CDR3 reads CATSREQGRLGDTQYF.

CDR3 sequence: CASNAVGGRGEKLFF. The part of the CDR3 DNA that was read is TGTGCCAGTAACGCCGTTGGAGGGAGGGGTGAAAAA. V gene TRBV19 combines with J gene TRBJ1-4; D possibly corresponds to TRBD1 (5 bases). Coverage ceases 3 residues before the CDR3 finishes, and the germline J gene fills in the end. This CDR3 is built from 15 residues. Trimming pared 7 bases from V and 7 bases from J, leaving 19 bases between. From germline, CDR1 is LNHDA and CDR2 SQIVND (reference sequence). Variable domain in full (rest from reference TRBV19 and TRBJ1-4): DGGITQSPKYLFRKEGQNVTLSCEQNLNHDAMYWYRQDPGQGLRLIYYSQIVNDFQKGDIAEGYSVSREKKESFPLTVTSAQKNPTAFYLCASNAVGGRGEKLFFGSGTQLSVL.

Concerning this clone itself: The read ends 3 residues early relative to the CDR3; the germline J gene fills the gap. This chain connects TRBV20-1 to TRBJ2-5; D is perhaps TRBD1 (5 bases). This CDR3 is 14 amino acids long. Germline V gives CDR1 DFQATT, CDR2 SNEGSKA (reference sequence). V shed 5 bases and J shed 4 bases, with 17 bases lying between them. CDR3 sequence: CSAPNRAGRETQYF. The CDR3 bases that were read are TGCAGTGCTCCTAATCGGGCAGGGCGAGAGACC.

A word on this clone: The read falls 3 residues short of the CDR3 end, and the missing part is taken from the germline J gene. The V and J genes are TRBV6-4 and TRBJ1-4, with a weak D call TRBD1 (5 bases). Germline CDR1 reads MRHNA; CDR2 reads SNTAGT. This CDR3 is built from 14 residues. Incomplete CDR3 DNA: TGTGCCAGCAGTGAAGGTTCTGGGGCCAACGTA. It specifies CASSEGSGANV. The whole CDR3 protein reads CASSEGSGANVLFF.

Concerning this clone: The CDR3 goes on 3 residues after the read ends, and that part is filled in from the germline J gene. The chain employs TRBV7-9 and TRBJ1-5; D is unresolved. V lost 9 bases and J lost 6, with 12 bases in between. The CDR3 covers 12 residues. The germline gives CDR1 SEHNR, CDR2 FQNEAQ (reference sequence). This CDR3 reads CASSTHLQPQHF. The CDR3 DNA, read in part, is TGTGCCAGTTCGACTCATCTTCAGCCC. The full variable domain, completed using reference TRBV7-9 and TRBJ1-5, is DTGVSQNPRHKITKRGQNVTFRCDPISEHNRLYWYRQTLGQGPEFLTYFQNEAQLEKSRLLSDRFSAERPKGSFSTLEIQRTEQGDSAMYLCASSTHLQPQHFGDGTRLSIL.

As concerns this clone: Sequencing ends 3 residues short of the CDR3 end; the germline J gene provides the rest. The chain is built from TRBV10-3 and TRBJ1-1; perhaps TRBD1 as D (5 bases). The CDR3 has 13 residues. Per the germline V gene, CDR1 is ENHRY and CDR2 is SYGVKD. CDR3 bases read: TGTGCCAGCGAAGGGACTGCGCAACAACAA. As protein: CASEGTAQQQ. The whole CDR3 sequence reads CASEGTAQQQAFF.